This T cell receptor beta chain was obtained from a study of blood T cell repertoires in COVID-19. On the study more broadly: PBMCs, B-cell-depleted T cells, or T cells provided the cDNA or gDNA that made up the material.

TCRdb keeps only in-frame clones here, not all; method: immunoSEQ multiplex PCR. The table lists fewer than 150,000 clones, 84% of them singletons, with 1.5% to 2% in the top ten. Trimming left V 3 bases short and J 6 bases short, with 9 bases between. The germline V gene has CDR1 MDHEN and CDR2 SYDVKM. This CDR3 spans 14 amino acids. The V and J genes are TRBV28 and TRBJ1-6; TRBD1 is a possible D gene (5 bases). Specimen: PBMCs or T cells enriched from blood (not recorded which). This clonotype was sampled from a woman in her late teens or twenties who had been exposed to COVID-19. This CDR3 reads CASSFGAFNSPLHF. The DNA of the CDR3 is TGTGCCAGCAGTTTTGGGGCCTTTAATTCACCCCTCCACTTT.